One and the same sample provided the 18 T cell receptor beta chains below, sequenced in a study of cytomegalovirus exposure and HLA in healthy donors. 13 Jbeta primers and 60 Vbeta primers were used for the PCR. Libraries were prepared by immunoSEQ multiplex PCR; TCRdb keeps only in-frame clonotypes and omits some of them. The sample contains 160,000 or so clones, about four fifths of which appear only once. The sample taken for sequencing was PBMCs. These receptors all stem from a man aged 25-45 years in good health and CMV-seronegative.

The chain has TRBV2 and TRBJ2-1, with D maybe TRBD2 (6 bases). The CDR3 has 14 residues. The V gene lost 9 bases and the J gene lost 7 bases, with 19 bases spanning the gap. Germline assignment: CDR1 SNHLY and CDR2 FYNNEI. CDR3 amino acids: CARGVSGQRNEQFF. Written as DNA, the CDR3 is TGTGCCAGAGGCGTTAGCGGTCAAAGGAATGAGCAGTTCTTC.

The V call is TRBV4-2, the J call TRBJ1-6, with D perhaps TRBD1 (5 bases). Germline CDR1 LGHNA, CDR2 YNFKEQ. The CDR3 sequence is 15 residues long. V lost 4 bases and J lost 7, with 14 bases in between. CDR3 DNA sequence: TGTGCCAGCAGCCCTCCTGGGCAGGGAAATTCACCCCTCCACTTT. This translates into CASSPPGQGNSPLHF.

The DNA of the CDR3 is TGTGCCAGCAGCTCGGACAGCCTTCATGTAGACGAGCAGTACTTC. Translation: CASSSDSLHVDEQYF. V and J are TRBV5-5 and TRBJ2-7; perhaps TRBD1 as D (6 bases). Germline V gene data show CDR1 as SGHKS and CDR2 as YYEKEE (reference sequence). This CDR3 contains 15 residues. The V and J ends lost 3 bases and 5 bases respectively, with 18 bases between them.

V is TRBV29-1 and J is TRBJ2-1; TRBD2 agrees at 11 bases. The CDR3 loop spans 15 amino acids. V was clipped by 2 bases and J by 9 bases; unmatched bases: 9. CDR1 and CDR2 (germline): SQVTM, ANQGSEA. CDR3 protein: CSVETSGGLEGEQFF. CDR3 nucleotide sequence: TGCAGCGTTGAAACTAGCGGGGGCTTAGAGGGTGAGCAGTTCTTC.

The V call is TRBV9, the J call TRBJ2-1; D might be TRBD1 (5 bases). The CDR3 consists of 15 residues. Germline CDR1 SGDLS, CDR2 YYNGEE. Trimming shortened V by 3 bases and J by 0 bases, and 10 bases separated the two germline ends. DNA of the CDR3: TGTGCCAGCAGCGAGGGGTCTAGCTCCTACAATGAGCAGTTCTTC. It specifies CASSEGSSSYNEQFF.

This chain joins TRBV7-9 and TRBJ2-5, with D maybe TRBD1 (5 bases). This CDR3 is 13 amino acids long. The ends were cut back, 4 bases at V and 2 bases at J, with 8 bases in the middle. Germline values: CDR1 SEHNR, CDR2 FQNEAQ (reference sequence). Here the CDR3 DNA reads TGTGCCAGCAGCTACAGGCCTCAAGAGACCCAGTACTTC. It yields the protein CASSYRPQETQYF.

This CDR3 reads CSASWGAEAFF. The CDR3 DNA sequence: TGCAGTGCTAGTTGGGGAGCTGAAGCTTTCTTT. The rearrangement joins TRBV20-1 to TRBJ1-1; no clear D. Deletions cut 3 bases from V and 6 bases from J, with 8 bases between. The CDR3 consists of 11 residues. Germline CDR1 and CDR2: DFQATT and SNEGSKA (reference sequence).

V gene TRBV25-1 combines with J gene TRBJ2-7; 8 nucleotides align to TRBD2. From germline, CDR1 is MGHDK and CDR2 SYGVNS. This CDR3 comprises 16 residues. After removal of 1 base from V and 2 bases from J, the junction contained 7 bases not matched to a gene. The CDR3 region has the DNA TGTGCCAGCAGTGAATCGGGAGGGCTTCAACCCTACGAGCAGTACTTC. It is translated as CASSESGGLQPYEQYF.

The chain employs TRBV28 and TRBJ2-7; the match to TRBD1 covers 9 bases. The CDR3 runs to 14 residues. Germline V gene data show CDR1 as MDHEN and CDR2 as SYDVKM. V shed 8 bases and J 2 bases; nucleotides not matched to a gene: 7. The CDR3 coding sequence is TGTGCCAGCGAGGGGACAGGGAGTGCCTACGAGCAGTACTTC. It specifies CASEGTGSAYEQYF.

The chain carries TRBV7-3 and TRBJ2-5, with TRBD1 identical over 10 bases. V was clipped by 9 bases and J by 5 bases; unmatched bases: 12. Germline CDR1 is SGHTA and CDR2 is FQGTGA. This CDR3 region has 15 residues. The CDR3, as DNA: TGTGCCAGGGAGGTGGGACAGGGGTTTCGGGAGACCCAGTACTTC. This translates into CAREVGQGFRETQYF.

As to this clone: Other DNA sequences in the same sample also yield this CDR3. The CDR3 nucleotides are TGTGCCAGCAGCTTAGGGAGCAACACCGGGGAGCTGTTTTTT. This encodes CASSLGSNTGELFF. The chain combines TRBV11-2 with TRBJ2-2; D call uncertain. There are 14 residues in the CDR3. Looked up from germline, CDR1 is SGHAT and CDR2 is FQNNGV. V was shortened by 1 base and J by 2 bases, with 5 bases between the two germline ends.

The CDR3 reads CASSGEPSEQYF. The CDR3 region has the DNA TGTGCCAGCAGCGGTGAGCCTTCCGAGCAGTACTTC. The V gene is TRBV5-6, the J gene TRBJ2-7; D remains unclear. Trimming removed 4 bases at V and 6 bases at J, with 11 bases between. The CDR3 is 12 amino acids. In germline, CDR1 is SGHDT, CDR2 YYEEEE.

This clone was counted many times. The rearrangement joins TRBV4-1 to TRBJ2-7, with 11 bases identical to TRBD2. The CDR3 is 16 residues long. Trimming at V came to 4 bases and at J to 3 bases, leaving 8 bases not matched to a gene. Germline assignment: CDR1 MGHRA and CDR2 YSYEKL. CDR3 protein: CASSPLPGTSGYEQYF. The CDR3 region has the DNA TGCGCCAGCAGCCCCCTCCCCGGGACTAGCGGCTACGAGCAGTACTTC.

The J gene is TRBJ1-2, the V gene TRBV5-1, with 8 nucleotides matching TRBD1. J lost 5 bases, V lost 2 bases, and 14 bases had no gene match. CDR1 is SGHRS and CDR2 is YFSETQ in the germline V gene. CDR3 length: 17 amino acids. Here the CDR3 DNA reads TGCGCCAGCAGCTTAGGCTTGGCAGGGGGCCCTGAGTATGGCTACACCTTC. The encoded protein is CASSLGLAGGPEYGYTF.

This clone showed up just a few times. The gene calls are TRBV7-9 and TRBJ1-1; the match to TRBD1 covers 9 bases. Losses at the gene ends were 4 bases for V and 6 bases for J; bases not matched to a gene: 9. This CDR3 comprises 15 residues. The germline gives CDR1 SEHNR, CDR2 FQNEAQ (reference sequence). CDR3 region: CASSSWETGGPEAFF. The CDR3 DNA is TGTGCCAGCAGCTCATGGGAAACAGGGGGCCCTGAAGCTTTCTTT.

The chain carries TRBV6-6 and TRBJ1-5; D call uncertain. The CDR3 has 15 amino acids. Trimming removed 6 bases at V and 0 bases at J, with 12 bases between. The germline gives CDR1 MNHNY, CDR2 SVGAGI (reference sequence). The DNA of the CDR3 is TGTGCCAGCAGACTGGTCGCAGGTAGCAATCAGCCCCAGCATTTT. It translates to CASRLVAGSNQPQHF.

The chain links TRBV7-3 to TRBJ2-2; D remains unclear. This CDR3 region has 15 residues. The V gene lost 0 bases and the J gene lost 6 bases, with 11 bases spanning the gap. Germline values: CDR1 SGHTA, CDR2 FQGTGA. The CDR3 sequence: CASSLTAGWAGELFF. The CDR3 DNA sequence: TGTGCCAGCAGCTTAACGGCCGGGTGGGCCGGGGAGCTGTTTTTT.

V usage is TRBV27 and J usage is TRBJ2-1, with D perhaps matching TRBD2 (6 bases). Germline CDR1 and CDR2: MNHEY and SMNVEV (reference sequence). The CDR3 sequence is 16 residues long. V lost 8 bases, J lost 0 bases, and 17 bases lay in between. The CDR3 nucleotides read TGTGCCAGCGCTACCAGCGGGTCAAGCTCCTACAATGAGCAGTTCTTC. It encodes CASATSGSSSYNEQFF.